One and the same sample provided the 9 T cell receptor beta chains below, sequenced in a study of T-cell reconstitution after alpha-beta-depleted transplantation in children. The TCRbeta library was prepared with unique molecular identifiers. TCRdb itself ran the PCR reads through MiXCR, one entry per CDR3 protein. The sample includes a few hundred thousand distinct CDR3 sequences, over 25% of them seen just once. The sample was PBMCs, taken before TCRalphabeta/CD19-depleted stem cell transplant. These receptors all come from a boy in the first two years of life with Wiskott-Aldrich syndrome, due to receive a stem cell transplant.

The gene calls are TRBV12-3 or TRBV12-4 and TRBJ2-7; TRBD2 is a possible D gene (6 bases). Trimming cost V 4 bases and J 0 bases, with 16 bases left between them. The CDR3 runs 16 residues. The CDR3 coding sequence is TGTGCCAGCAGTTCGCCCCGGGACGGGAGCTCCTACGAGCAGTACTTC. This sequence encodes CASSSPRDGSSYEQYF.

The chain has TRBV5-1 and TRBJ2-3; TRBD2 agrees at 9 bases. The ends lost 6 bases at V and 12 bases at J; junction bases unmatched: 14. The CDR3 extends over 14 amino acids. CDR1 and CDR2 (germline): SGHRS, YFSETQ. The DNA for the CDR3 is TGCGCCAGCACCTTATTCCCGACTAGCGGTGCCCAGTATTTT. It translates to CASTLFPTSGAQYF.

This sequence joins TRBV29-1 and TRBJ2-5; 8 bases agree with TRBD2. Per germline, CDR1 SQVTM and CDR2 ANQGSEA. V lost 4 bases, J lost 4 bases, and 11 bases stayed unmatched. The CDR3 has 15 amino acids. The CDR3 coding sequence is TGCAGCGTTGCTCCCAGGAGCGCGGGAGGAGAGACCCAGTACTTC. Translated, it gives CSVAPRSAGGETQYF.

This clonotype was recorded only once. V is TRBV15 and J is TRBJ2-7; no firm D call. The germline V and J ends were trimmed by 0 bases and 4 bases, with 7 bases remaining between them. The CDR3 contains 13 residues. Germline CDR1 is LNHNV and CDR2 is YYDKDF (reference sequence). CDR3 sequence: CATSRDVSYEQYF. The DNA of the CDR3 is TGTGCCACCAGCAGAGATGTGAGTTACGAGCAGTACTTC.

CDR3 residues: CASSLFLRPQETQYF. The CDR3 DNA sequence: TGTGCCAGCAGCTTGTTTCTCCGACCCCAAGAGACCCAGTACTTC. This chain uses TRBV7-2 with TRBJ2-5; D gene unclear. The germline V gene has CDR1 SGHTA and CDR2 FQGNSA. The V gene lost 3 bases and the J gene lost 1 base, with 12 bases spanning the gap. The CDR3 extends over 15 amino acids.

On this clonotype itself: A much larger clone differs by one base, so this may be a read error. The rearrangement links TRBV5-6 to TRBJ2-7, with 8 bases aligning to TRBD1. Germline loops: CDR1 SGHDT, CDR2 YYEEEE. The CDR3 totals 15 residues. As DNA, the CDR3 is TGTGCCATCAGCTTCCGGTCTAGCAGGGGGCACGAGCAGTACTTC. Protein sequence: CAISFRSSRGHEQYF. The complete variable domain, with remaining parts taken from reference TRBV5-6 and TRBJ2-7, reads DAGVTQSPTHLIKTRGQQVTLRCSPKSGHDTVSWYQQALGQGPQFIFQYYEEEERQRGNFPDRFSGHQFPNYSSELNVNALLLGDSALYLCAISFRSSRGHEQYFGPGTRLTVT.

This clonotype occurred a few times. This rearrangement joins TRBV7-8 to TRBJ2-1, with D tentatively TRBD2 (6 bases). The germline V and J ends were trimmed by 6 bases and 0 bases, with 12 bases remaining between them. The CDR3 has 15 residues. CDR1 and CDR2 (germline): SGHVS, FQNEAQ. The CDR3 DNA reads as TGTGCCAGCAGTCGGAGGGCCACCTCCTACAATGAGCAGTTCTTC. Translating gives CASSRRATSYNEQFF. The whole variable domain, remainder taken from reference TRBV7-8 and TRBJ2-1, is GAGVSQSPRYKVAKRGQDVALRCDPISGHVSLFWYQQALGQGPEFLTYFQNEAQLDKSGLPSDRFFAERPEGSVSTLKIQRTQQEDSAVYLCASSRRATSYNEQFFGPGTRLTVL.

This clonotype is a singleton in its sample. V usage is TRBV5-1 and J usage is TRBJ2-3; the D call may be TRBD1 or TRBD2 (5 bases each). Trimming took 1 base from V and 4 from J, leaving 10 bases between them. This CDR3 has 14 residues. Looked up from germline, CDR1 is SGHRS and CDR2 is YFSETQ. The DNA for the CDR3 is TGCGCCAGCAGCTTGATTGGGGGAGCAGATACGCAGTATTTT. This gives the protein CASSLIGGADTQYF.

The chain has TRBV9 and TRBJ2-5, with D perhaps matching TRBD1 (5 bases). CDR3 size: 13 residues. The V and J ends lost 0 bases and 8 bases respectively, with 11 bases between them. Germline V gene lookup returns CDR1 SGDLS and CDR2 YYNGEE. The CDR3 nucleotides read TGTGCCAGCAGCGTAGACATAGGGGAAACCCAGTACTTC. Translated: CASSVDIGETQYF.